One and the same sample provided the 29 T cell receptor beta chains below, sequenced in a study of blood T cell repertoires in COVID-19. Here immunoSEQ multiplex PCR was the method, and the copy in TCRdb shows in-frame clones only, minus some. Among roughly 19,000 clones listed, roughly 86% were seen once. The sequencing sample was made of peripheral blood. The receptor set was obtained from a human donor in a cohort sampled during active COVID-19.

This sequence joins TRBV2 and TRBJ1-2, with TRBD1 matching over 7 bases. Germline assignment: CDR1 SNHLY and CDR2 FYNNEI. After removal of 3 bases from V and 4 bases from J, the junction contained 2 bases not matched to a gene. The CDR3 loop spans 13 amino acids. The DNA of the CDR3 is TGTGCCAGCAGTGAGGACAGGATCTATGGCTACACCTTC. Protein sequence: CASSEDRIYGYTF.

The CDR3 protein is CASSRTAGPTDTQYF. Written as DNA, the CDR3 is TGCGCCAGCAGCCGAACAGCGGGTCCCACAGATACGCAGTATTTT. J is TRBJ2-3 and V is TRBV5-1; TRBD2 might be the D (6 bases). Germline V CDR1 and CDR2: SGHRS, YFSETQ. Deletions cut 4 bases from V and 2 bases from J, with 14 bases between. This CDR3 region has 15 residues.

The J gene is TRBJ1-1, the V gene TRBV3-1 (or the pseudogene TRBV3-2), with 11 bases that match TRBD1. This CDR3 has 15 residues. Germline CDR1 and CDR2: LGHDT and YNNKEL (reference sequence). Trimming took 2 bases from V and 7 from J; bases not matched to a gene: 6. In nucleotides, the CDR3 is TGTGCCAGCAGCCAAAAAGTTGGGACAGGGGGTGAAGCTTTCTTT. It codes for CASSQKVGTGGEAFF.

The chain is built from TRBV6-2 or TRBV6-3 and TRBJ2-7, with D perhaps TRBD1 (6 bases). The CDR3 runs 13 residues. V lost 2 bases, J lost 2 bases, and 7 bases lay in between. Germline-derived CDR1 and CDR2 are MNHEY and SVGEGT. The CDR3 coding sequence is TGTGCCAGCAGTTACGGGGGCCCCTACGAGCAGTACTTC. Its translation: CASSYGGPYEQYF.

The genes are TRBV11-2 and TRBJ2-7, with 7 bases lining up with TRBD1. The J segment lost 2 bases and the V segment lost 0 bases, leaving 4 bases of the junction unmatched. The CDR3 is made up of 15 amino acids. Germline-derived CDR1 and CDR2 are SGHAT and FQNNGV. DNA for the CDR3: TGTGCCAGCAGCTTAGATTCGGGACAGCCCTACGAGCAGTACTTC. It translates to CASSLDSGQPYEQYF.

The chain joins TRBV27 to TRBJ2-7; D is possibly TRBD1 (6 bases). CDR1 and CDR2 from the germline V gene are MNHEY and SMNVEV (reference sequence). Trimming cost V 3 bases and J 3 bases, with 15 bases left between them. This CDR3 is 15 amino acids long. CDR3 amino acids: CASSFRQGSLYEQYF. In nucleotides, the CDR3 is TGTGCCAGCAGTTTTCGCCAGGGGTCCCTCTACGAGCAGTACTTC.

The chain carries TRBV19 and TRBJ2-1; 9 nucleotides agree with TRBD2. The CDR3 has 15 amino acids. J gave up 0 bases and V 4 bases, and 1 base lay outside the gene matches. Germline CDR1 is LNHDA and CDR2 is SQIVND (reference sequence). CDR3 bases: TGTGCCAGTAGTAGCGGGGGGGCCTCCTACAATGAGCAGTTCTTC. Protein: CASSSGGASYNEQFF.

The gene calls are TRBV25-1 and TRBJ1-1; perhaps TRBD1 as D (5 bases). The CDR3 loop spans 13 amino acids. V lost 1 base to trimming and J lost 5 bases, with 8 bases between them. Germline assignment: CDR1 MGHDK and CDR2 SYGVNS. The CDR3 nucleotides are TGTGCCAGCAGTGAATTGGGGGGGACTGAAGCTTTCTTT. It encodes CASSELGGTEAFF.

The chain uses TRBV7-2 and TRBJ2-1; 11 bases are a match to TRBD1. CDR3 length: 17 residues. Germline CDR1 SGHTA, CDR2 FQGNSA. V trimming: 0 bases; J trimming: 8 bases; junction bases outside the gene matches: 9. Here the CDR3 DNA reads TGTGCCAGCAGCTTAGCATGGGCAGGACAGGGGGCGGATGAGCAGTTCTTC. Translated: CASSLAWAGQGADEQFF.

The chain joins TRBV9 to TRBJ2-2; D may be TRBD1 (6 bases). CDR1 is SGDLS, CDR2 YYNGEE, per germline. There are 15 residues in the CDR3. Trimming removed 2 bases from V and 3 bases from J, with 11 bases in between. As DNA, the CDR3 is TGTGCCAGCAGCGTGACAGGCTTGGACACCGGGGAGCTGTTTTTT. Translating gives CASSVTGLDTGELFF.

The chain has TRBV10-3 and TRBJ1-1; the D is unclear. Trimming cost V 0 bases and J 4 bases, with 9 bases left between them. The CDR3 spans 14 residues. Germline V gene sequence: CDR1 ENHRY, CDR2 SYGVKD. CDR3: CAISESGPLTEAFF. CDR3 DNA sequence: TGTGCCATCAGTGAGTCTGGCCCCCTCACTGAAGCTTTCTTT.

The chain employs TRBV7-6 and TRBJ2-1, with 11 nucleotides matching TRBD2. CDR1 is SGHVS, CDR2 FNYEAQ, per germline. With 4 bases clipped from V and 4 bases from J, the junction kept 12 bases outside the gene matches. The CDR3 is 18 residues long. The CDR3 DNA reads TGTGCCAGCAGCTCTACGACTAGCGGGGATTTATTGTACAATGAGCAGTTCTTC. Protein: CASSSTTSGDLLYNEQFF.

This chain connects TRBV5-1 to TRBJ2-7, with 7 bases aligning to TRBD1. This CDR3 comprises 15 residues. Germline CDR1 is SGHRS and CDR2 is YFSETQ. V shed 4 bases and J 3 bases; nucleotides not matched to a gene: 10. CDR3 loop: CASSLDRVGLYEQYF. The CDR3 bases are TGCGCCAGCAGCCTTGACAGGGTCGGACTCTACGAGCAGTACTTC.

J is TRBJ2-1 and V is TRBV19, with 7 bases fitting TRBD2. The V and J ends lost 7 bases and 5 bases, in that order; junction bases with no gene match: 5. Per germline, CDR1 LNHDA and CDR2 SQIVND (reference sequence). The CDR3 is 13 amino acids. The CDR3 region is CASTPGGNNEQFF. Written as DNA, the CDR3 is TGTGCCAGTACCCCGGGGGGTAACAATGAGCAGTTCTTC.

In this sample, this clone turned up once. CDR3 nucleotide sequence: TGTGCCAGTAAGCCGGGACAAGACACCGGGGAGCTGTTTTTT. Protein product: CASKPGQDTGELFF. This sequence joins TRBV19 and TRBJ2-2; a possible D gene is TRBD1 (6 bases). V dropped 7 bases and J dropped 3 bases, with 12 bases sitting between them. The CDR3 is made up of 14 amino acids. Germline CDR1 is LNHDA and CDR2 is SQIVND (reference sequence).

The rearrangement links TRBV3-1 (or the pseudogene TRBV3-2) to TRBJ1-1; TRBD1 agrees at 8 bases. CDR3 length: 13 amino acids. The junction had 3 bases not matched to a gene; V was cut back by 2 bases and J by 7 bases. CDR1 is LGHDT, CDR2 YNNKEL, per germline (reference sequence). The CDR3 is CASSQPTGGEAFF. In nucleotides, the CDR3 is TGTGCCAGCAGCCAACCCACAGGGGGTGAAGCTTTCTTT.

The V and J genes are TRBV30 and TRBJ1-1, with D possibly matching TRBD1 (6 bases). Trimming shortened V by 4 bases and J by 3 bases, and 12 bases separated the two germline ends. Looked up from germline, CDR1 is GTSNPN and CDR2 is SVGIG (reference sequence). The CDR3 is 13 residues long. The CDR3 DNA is TGTGCCTGGAAGGGGACACCGTACACTGAAGCTTTCTTT. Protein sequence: CAWKGTPYTEAFF.

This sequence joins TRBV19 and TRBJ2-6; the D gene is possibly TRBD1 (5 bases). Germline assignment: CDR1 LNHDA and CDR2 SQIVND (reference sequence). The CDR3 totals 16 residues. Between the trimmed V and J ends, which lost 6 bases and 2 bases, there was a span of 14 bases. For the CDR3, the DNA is TGTGCCAGTAGAAATCCAATGACAGCTGGGGCCAACGTCCTGACTTTC. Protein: CASRNPMTAGANVLTF. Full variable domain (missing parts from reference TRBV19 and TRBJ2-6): DGGITQSPKYLFRKEGQNVTLSCEQNLNHDAMYWYRQDPGQGLRLIYYSQIVNDFQKGDIAEGYSVSREKKESFPLTVTSAQKNPTAFYLCASRNPMTAGANVLTFGAGSRLTVL.

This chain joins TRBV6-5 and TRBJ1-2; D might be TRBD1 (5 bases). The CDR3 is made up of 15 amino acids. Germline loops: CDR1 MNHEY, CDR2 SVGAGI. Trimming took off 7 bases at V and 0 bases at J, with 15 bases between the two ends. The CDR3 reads CASTVGLESNYGYTF. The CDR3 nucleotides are TGTGCCAGCACCGTGGGGCTAGAGTCTAACTATGGCTACACCTTC.

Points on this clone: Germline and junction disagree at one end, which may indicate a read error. CDR3 region: CATSDITGENHPRRGAVF. The CDR3 DNA follows: TGTGCCACCAGTGATATTACAGGGGAAAACCACCCTCGCCGGGGAGCTGTTTTT. This chain connects TRBV24-1 to TRBJ2-2; 7 bases match TRBD1. Germline values: CDR1 KGHDR, CDR2 SFDVKD. The CDR3 is 18 residues long.

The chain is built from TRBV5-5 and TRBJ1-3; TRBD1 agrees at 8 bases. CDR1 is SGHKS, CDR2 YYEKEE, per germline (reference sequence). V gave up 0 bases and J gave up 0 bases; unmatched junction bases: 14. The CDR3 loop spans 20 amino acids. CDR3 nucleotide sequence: TGTGCCAGCAGCTTGGAAGGTGGTCGGGACAGGCGACGCTCTGGAAACACCATATATTTT. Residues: CASSLEGGRDRRRSGNTIYF.

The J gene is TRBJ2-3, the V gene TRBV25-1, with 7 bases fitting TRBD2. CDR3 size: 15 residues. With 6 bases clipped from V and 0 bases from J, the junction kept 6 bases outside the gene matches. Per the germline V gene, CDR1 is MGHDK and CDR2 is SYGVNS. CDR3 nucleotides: TGTGCCAGCAGCGCCGGGACTACTAGCACAGATACGCAGTATTTT. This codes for CASSAGTTSTDTQYF.

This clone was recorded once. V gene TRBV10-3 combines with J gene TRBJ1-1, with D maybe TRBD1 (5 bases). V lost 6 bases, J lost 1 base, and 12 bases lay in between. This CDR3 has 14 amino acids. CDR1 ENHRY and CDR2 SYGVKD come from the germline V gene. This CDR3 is CAISVTRENTEAFF. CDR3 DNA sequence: TGTGCCATCAGCGTAACCAGGGAGAACACTGAAGCTTTCTTT.

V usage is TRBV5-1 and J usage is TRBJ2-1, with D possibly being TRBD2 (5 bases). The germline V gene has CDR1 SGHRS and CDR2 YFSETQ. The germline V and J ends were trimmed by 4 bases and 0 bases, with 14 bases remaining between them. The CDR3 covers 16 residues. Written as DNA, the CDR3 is TGCGCCAGCAGCCTACGAGTAGCGCGCTCCTACAATGAGCAGTTCTTC. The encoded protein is CASSLRVARSYNEQFF.

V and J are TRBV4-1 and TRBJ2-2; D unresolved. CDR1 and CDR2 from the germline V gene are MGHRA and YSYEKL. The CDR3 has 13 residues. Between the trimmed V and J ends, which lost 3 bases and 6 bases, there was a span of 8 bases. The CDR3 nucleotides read TGCGCCAGCAGCCAGAGAGGCGCCGGGGAGCTGTTTTTT. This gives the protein CASSQRGAGELFF.

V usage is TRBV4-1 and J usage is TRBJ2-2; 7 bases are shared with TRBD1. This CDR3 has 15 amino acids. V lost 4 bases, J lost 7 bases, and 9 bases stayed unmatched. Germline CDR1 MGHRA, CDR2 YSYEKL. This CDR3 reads CASSLGGQGDGELFF. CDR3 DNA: TGCGCCAGCAGCCTTGGCGGGCAGGGGGACGGGGAGCTGTTTTTT.

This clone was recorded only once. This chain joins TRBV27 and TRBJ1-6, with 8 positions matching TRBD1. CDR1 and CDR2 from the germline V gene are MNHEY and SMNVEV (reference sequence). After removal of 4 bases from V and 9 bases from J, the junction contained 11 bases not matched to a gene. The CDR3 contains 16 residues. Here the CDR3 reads CASSSTGALGGSPLHF. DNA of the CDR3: TGTGCCAGCAGTTCGACAGGGGCGCTTGGGGGTTCACCCCTCCACTTT.

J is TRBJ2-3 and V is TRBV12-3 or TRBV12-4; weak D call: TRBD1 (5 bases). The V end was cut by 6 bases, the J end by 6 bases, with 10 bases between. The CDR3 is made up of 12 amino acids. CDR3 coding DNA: TGTGCCAGCAGACAAGACAGCGATACGCAGTATTTT. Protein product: CASRQDSDTQYF.

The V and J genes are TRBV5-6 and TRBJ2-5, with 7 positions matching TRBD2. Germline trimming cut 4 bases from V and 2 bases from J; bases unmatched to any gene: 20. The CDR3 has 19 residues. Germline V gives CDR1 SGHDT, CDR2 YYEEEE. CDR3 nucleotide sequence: TGTGCCAGCAGCCGGATCCATTTGTCTGGCGGGGGTGGGCAAGAGACCCAGTACTTC. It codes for CASSRIHLSGGGGQETQYF.